Reported below is one T cell receptor beta chain. The missing CDR3 end, 3 residues past where the read stops, is filled in from the germline J gene. These data are taken from a study of T cells in women clearing cervical HPV infection. Study-wide background: Cases: HPV16-related CIN3 or worse on histology, a couple of invasive cancers. Blood came at first lesion visit for cases, post-clearance for controls.

Profiled with immunoSEQ multiplex PCR; TCRdb holds only in-frame clones, not every one. There are tens of thousands of clones in the sample, with approximately 9.8% held by the top ten. V trimming: 5 bases; J trimming: 3 bases; junction bases outside the gene matches: 4. The CDR3 consists of 13 residues. CDR1 is PRHDT, CDR2 FYEKMQ, per germline (reference sequence). Material: blood buffy coat. This rearrangement joins TRBV13 to TRBJ2-7; 7 nucleotides line up with TRBD1. The TCR sequence derives from a woman between 18 and 70 years old with a cervical HPV16 infection that either progressed to CIN3+ or cleared (not recorded which). The CDR3 sequence: CASSRDRVYEQYF. CDR3 bases read: TGTGCCAGCAGCAGAGACAGGGTCTACGAG.